This T cell receptor (beta chain) was captured by sequencing in a study of cytomegalovirus exposure and HLA in healthy donors. Turning to the study itself: As released early, the data held roughly 85 million unique TCRs from HLA-typed donors. General study points: Presence/absence analysis assumed near-uniform sequencing depth across donors.

The count of this clone is one. Its specificity is unknown. Both 60 Vbeta primers and 13 Jbeta primers went into the PCR. Measured with immunoSEQ multiplex PCR; TCRdb has only the in-frame clones, and not every one. The data show some 130,000 clones, more than 65% seen once. The CDR3 consists of 18 residues. Per germline, CDR1 MGHDK and CDR2 SYGVNS. With 5 bases removed from V and 3 bases from J, the gap between germline ends came to 23 bases. This sequence originates from a male donor in good health and CMV-seropositive. Material: PBMCs. The rearrangement links TRBV25-1 to TRBJ1-3, with D perhaps matching TRBD1 (5 bases). The CDR3 region has the DNA TGTGCCAGCAGTACTCTACGGAGGGACCGAGAAGATGGAAACACCATATATTTT. Translating it yields CASSTLRRDREDGNTIYF.